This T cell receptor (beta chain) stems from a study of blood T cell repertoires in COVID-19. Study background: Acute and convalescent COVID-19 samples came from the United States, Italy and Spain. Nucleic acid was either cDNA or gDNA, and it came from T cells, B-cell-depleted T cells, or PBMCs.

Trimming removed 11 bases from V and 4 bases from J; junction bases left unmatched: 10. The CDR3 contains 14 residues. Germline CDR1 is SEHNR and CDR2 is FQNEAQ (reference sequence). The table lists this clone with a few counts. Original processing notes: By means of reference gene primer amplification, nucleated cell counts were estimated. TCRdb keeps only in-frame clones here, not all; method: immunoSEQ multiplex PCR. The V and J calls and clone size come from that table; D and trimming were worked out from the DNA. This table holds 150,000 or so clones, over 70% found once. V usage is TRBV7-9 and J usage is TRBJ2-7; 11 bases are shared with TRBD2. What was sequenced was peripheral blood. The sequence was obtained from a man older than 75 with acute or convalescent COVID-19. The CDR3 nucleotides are TGTGCCGTAGGGACTAGCGGAAATCAATACGAGCAGTACTTC. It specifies CAVGTSGNQYEQYF.